Listed here is a single T cell receptor beta chain. Produced via immunoSEQ multiplex PCR; TCRdb's table is partial and in-frame only. The table lists tens of thousands of clones, over 75% of them singletons, with 1.2% in the top ten. The data were obtained in a study of T cell changes during pregnancy in multiple sclerosis. This CDR3 is 16 amino acids long. The V end lost 3 bases, the J end lost 2 bases, and 14 bases lay between the germline ends. Germline lookup yields CDR1 LNHDA and CDR2 SQIVND (reference sequence). The rearrangement uses TRBV19 and TRBJ2-1; possible D gene TRBD1, 5 bases. This clonotype was obtained from a female donor with multiple sclerosis, enrolled in a pregnancy study. Sequences were derived from CD4+ T cells from peripheral blood mononuclear cells, sampled in the second trimester of pregnancy. The CDR3 here is CASSIQDVGAYNEQFF. CDR3 sequence (DNA): TGTGCCAGTAGTATTCAGGACGTAGGGGCCTACAATGAGCAGTTCTTC. Filled out from reference TRBV19 and TRBJ2-1, the complete variable domain reads DGGITQSPKYLFRKEGQNVTLSCEQNLNHDAMYWYRQDPGQGLRLIYYSQIVNDFQKGDIAEGYSVSREKKESFPLTVTSAQKNPTAFYLCASSIQDVGAYNEQFFGPGTRLTVL.